This T cell receptor (beta chain) was identified during a study of blood T cell repertoires in COVID-19. The method was immunoSEQ multiplex PCR; TCRdb's version includes in-frame clones alone and lacks a portion of them. The sample lists approximately 300,000 clones, about nine tenths seen once, with 2.2% in the top ten. Germline lookup yields CDR1 MNHNY and CDR2 SVGAGI (reference sequence). The CDR3 is 15 residues long. The V gene lost 5 bases and the J gene lost 7 bases, with 20 bases spanning the gap. The receptor was isolated from a woman aged 50 to 65 who had recovered from COVID-19. The chain employs TRBV6-6 and TRBJ1-2; D possibly corresponds to TRBD1 (6 bases). Sample: peripheral blood. This CDR3 is CASSRQEPSRGGYTF. Here the CDR3 DNA reads TGTGCCAGCAGTAGACAGGAGCCCTCGAGGGGTGGCTACACCTTC.